Below, 3 T cell receptor beta chains from the same sample are listed, as sequenced in a study of regulatory T cells in long-lasting Graves disease. CDR3 regions were amplified by Arm-PCR using iRepertoire HTBI primers to build TCR beta libraries. TCRdb called the multiplex PCR reads again in MiXCR, with one record for every CDR3 protein. This sample has around 480,000 distinct CDR3 sequences, with about 16% found just once. Time point here: newly diagnosed GD, antithyroid drugs for less than 3 months. RNA isolated from PBMCs was used to make the TCR library. The data also belong to a second study, concerning T cells in Graves' hyperthyroidism and ophthalmopathy.

The source was peripheral blood mononuclear cells (PBMCs), collected at new diagnosis, from a patient treated with antithyroid drugs. These receptors all come from a middle-aged man with Graves disease.

The chain uses TRBV6-2 or TRBV6-3 and TRBJ1-1; D call uncertain. The V gene lost 0 bases and the J gene lost 0 bases, with 8 bases spanning the gap. The CDR3 has 15 amino acids. CDR1 and CDR2 (germline): MNHEY, SVGEGT. CDR3 region: CASSYSERLNTEAFF. CDR3 DNA sequence: TGTGCCAGCAGTTACTCAGAGAGGCTGAACACTGAAGCTTTCTTT.

In its sample, this clonotype was seen a few times. The chain is built from TRBV6-1 and TRBJ2-1; TRBD2 aligns across 9 bases. The CDR3 is made up of 15 amino acids. J was trimmed by 4 bases and V by 6 bases; bases with no gene match: 7. The V gene's germline CDR1 is MNHNS and CDR2 SASEGT. Here the CDR3 reads CASRVYSGSYNEQFF. CDR3 nucleotide sequence: TGTGCCAGCAGGGTCTATAGCGGGAGTTACAATGAGCAGTTCTTC.

This clonotype has a count of ten or more. The V and J genes are TRBV20-1 and TRBJ2-7; 8 bases line up with TRBD2. Germline CDR1 and CDR2: DFQATT and SNEGSKA (reference sequence). V was pared by 1 base and J by 0 bases, with 8 bases of the junction left unmatched. The CDR3 length is 16 residues. The CDR3 reads CSARGRDGGGSYEQYF. CDR3 bases: TGCAGTGCTAGAGGAAGGGACGGGGGGGGCTCCTACGAGCAGTACTTC.